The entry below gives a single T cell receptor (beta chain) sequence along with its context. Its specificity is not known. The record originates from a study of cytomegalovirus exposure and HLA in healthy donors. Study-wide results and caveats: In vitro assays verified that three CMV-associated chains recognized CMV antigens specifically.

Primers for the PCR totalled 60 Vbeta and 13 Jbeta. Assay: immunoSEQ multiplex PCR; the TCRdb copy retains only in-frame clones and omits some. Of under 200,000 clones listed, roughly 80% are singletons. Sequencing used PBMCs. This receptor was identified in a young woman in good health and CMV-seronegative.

The CDR3 DNA reads TGCGCCAGCAGATGGACAGGGGCTTTGAACACTGAAGCTTTCTTT. This gives the protein CASRWTGALNTEAFF. V is TRBV5-1 and J is TRBJ1-1, with 9 bases aligning to TRBD1. Germline loops: CDR1 SGHRS, CDR2 YFSETQ. The CDR3 runs 15 residues. With V trimmed by 5 bases and J by 0 bases, 5 bases remained unmatched.